This TCR beta chain comes out of a study of somatic mutations in cytotoxic T cells in rheumatoid arthritis (dated by TCRdb to about 2017). Notes on the research overall: Before any treatment started and right after they were diagnosed, patients gave peripheral blood samples (about 30 ml EDTA). Sorted V beta1+ cells also underwent TCRB sequencing, and some V beta antibody-stained T-cell populations were flow-sorted at nearly 100% purity on a FACSAria II or Sony SH800. Whether expanded CD8+ T-cell clones in untreated, newly diagnosed rheumatoid arthritis carry somatic mutations was the study question, and clonality was characterized with TCRB deep sequencing. A total of 55 to 75 rheumatoid arthritis patients and roughly 18 healthy controls underwent TCRB deep sequencing. Patient and control groups had essentially identical median ages.

From V the trimming removes 3 bases and from J it removes 1 base, while the gene matches leave 3 bases of the junction unaccounted for. CDR3 length: 15 amino acids, cysteine to phenylalanine. The entry retains the CDR3 DNA only, 45 bases that are in frame from base 1. CDR1 and CDR2, per the germline V gene (reference sequence), are LNHDA and SQIVND. The immunoSEQ assay was applied to genomic DNA for TCRB CDR3 sequencing. On the authors' methods: Published virus-specific TCRB sequences were compared with patient CD8+ clones larger than 1%, and only a few matches were found. Nothing other than productive TCRB rearrangements was included in the analyses. Defining a clone by its unique TCRB CDR3 sequence, the study calculated clonality as a productive clonality index derived from Shannon entropy. Repertoire overlap between two samples was calculated from the template counts of each clone relative to total templates per sample. Flow cytometry-measured V-gene usage correlated with V-gene usage from TCRB sequencing, with a Spearman r of roughly 0.56. TCRdb limited this immuneACCESS table to in-frame rearrangements with V and J called. A share of clones is missing; checked studies link under half to unresolved V genes, and the rest is unexplained. The DNA gave D and trimming, while V, J and clone size come from that table. For this sample there are about 18,000 clones; about 80% appear just once. The ten largest clones represent roughly 27% of the sample.

Overall study results and their limits: The expanded CD8+ clones had unknown antigen targets, and not appearing in virus-specific databases did not rule out that they were virus-specific. CD8+ T-cell clonality in rheumatoid arthritis patients was not significantly different from that in age-matched healthy controls. In patients, CD8+ clonality rose with age (Spearman r ~ 0.49), which was not the case in healthy controls. The slight TRBV07 underrepresentation in patients was not adjusted for multiple comparisons. The largest CD8+ clone made up more than 20% of CD8+ cells in about an eighth of the 65 patients, and blood and synovial fluid shared several identical CD8+ TCRB sequences.

CD4+ and CD8+ cells were isolated by positive magnetic bead selection on an AutoMACS, and purity was checked by flow cytometry. A TCR V beta antibody panel was used in flow cytometry to screen first for clonal expansions, which were then characterized by TCRB deep sequencing of sorted CD8+ fractions. Isolation of peripheral blood mononuclear cells was done through Ficoll-Paque PLUS density gradient separation. DNA was extracted from CD4-enriched, CD8-enriched or PBMC samples with Nucleospin Tissue or Tissue XS kits and quantified with a Qubit 2.0 fluorometer. Concerning this clone itself: The specificity of this receptor is unknown. The input lacks base qualities; no much larger clone sits a single base away.

The chain joins TRBV19 to TRBJ2-3; 8 junctional bases match TRBD1. The sequencing input was CD8+ T cells sorted from blood. The TCR sequence derives from an adult with rheumatoid arthritis. The sequenced DNA is TGTGCCAGTAGTATCTCGGGACAGGGCACAGATACGCAGTATTTT. It codes for CASSISGQGTDTQYF.